The following is a T cell receptor beta chain sequence with its context. This clonotype was found many times. The clone's antigen remains unknown. No base-level quality is on record; no much larger clone is a single base apart. Sequencer: Illumina MiSeq. Profiling of the peripheral T cell repertoire targeted human TCRbeta genes. The published analysis was carried out like this. Differential clonotype abundance was tested with beta-binomial modelling to account for variability over time. Clonotypes that had expanded were screened against the ImmuneCODE reference database of SARS-CoV-2-associated TCRs and mapped onto regions of the viral genome. Further repertoire analyses covered TRBV gene usage, CDR3 length, CDR3 amino acid overlap between time points, clonotype abundance distributions and Jaccard similarity. Using fastp at Q25 and MiXCR, TCRdb reprocessed the public reads and kept productive beta chains. Each CDR3 protein appears once, grouped with its most common genes and DNA. TCRdb, not the authors, supplied the V and J calls. For this sample the table gives some 220,000 distinct CDR3 sequences, of which under 35% were detected only once. Roughly 7% of the sample is in the top ten clones.

The V and J ends are trimmed by 0 bases and 7 bases, leaving 10 bases between them. Inclusive of the bounding cysteine and phenylalanine, the CDR3 is 14 residues long. Only CDR3 DNA is held: 42 bases, read in frame from base 1. Reading the germline V gene gives CDR1 MNHEY and CDR2 SVGAGI. The sample originates from a study of kidney transplant recipient with SARS-CoV-2 infection (dated by TCRdb to the early 2020s). Taken with the paper, the label for time point translates to: pre-pandemic baseline sample and day 111 after first positive SARS-CoV-2 test. The chain joins TRBV6-5 to TRBJ2-1; no confident D gene assignment can be made. The clonotype comes from a male patient between 25 and 40 years old who had COVID-19 and was a kidney transplant recipient. After a transplant, the donor of the graft may account for some T cells. The specimen comprised a blood sample, sampled at baseline and on day 111 from a kidney transplant recipient. In nucleotide form, the sequence is TGTGCCAGCAGTTACTCGATACAGCAAAATGAGCAGTTCTTC. This encodes CASSYSIQQNEQFF.